This T cell receptor beta chain was identified in a study of shared clonotypes between healthy human individuals. The assay ran at deep level. Splitting of each subset's genomic DNA was done evenly across several immunoSEQ plates. Generated by immunoSEQ multiplex PCR, the TCRdb table keeps only in-frame clones and is missing some. The data show 650,000 to 700,000 clones, roughly 87% seen once. Per the germline V gene, CDR1 is SGHDN and CDR2 is FVKESK. V dropped 5 bases and J dropped 0 bases, with 13 bases sitting between them. The CDR3 is made up of 15 amino acids. This clone was counted a few times. CD8 memory pooled CD45RO+ cells and CCR7-negative CD45RA+ TemRA cells.

The specimen sequenced was memory CD8+ T cells from PBMCs. The subset was: CD45RO+ cells pooled with CCR7-negative TemRA cells. V usage is TRBV14 and J usage is TRBJ1-1; D is uncertain. This sequence originates from a man younger than 35 in good health. Some clones in this sample may be carry-over from other donors' samples. The CDR3 is CASSTAHLLNTEAFF. CDR3 nucleotide sequence: TGTGCCAGCAGCACGGCTCACCTTCTGAACACTGAAGCTTTCTTT.